Below, 4 T cell receptor beta chains from the same sample are listed, as sequenced in a study of T cell responses to AZD1222 COVID-19 vaccine. This table comes from immunoSEQ multiplex PCR, and its TCRdb copy is limited to in-frame clones, with some not included. The table lists approximately 110,000 clones, over 75% of them singletons, with less than 8% in the top ten. This specimen was peripheral blood, taken on day 0 of AZD1222 vaccination. The receptors shown here come from an adult in good health.

The chain couples TRBV2 to TRBJ1-1; D unresolved. This CDR3 region has 13 residues. Trimming stripped 8 bases from V and 1 base from J, with 11 bases between. Germline lookup yields CDR1 SNHLY and CDR2 FYNNEI. The CDR3 region is CASGILGNTEAFF. CDR3 nucleotide sequence: TGTGCCAGCGGAATTTTAGGGAACACTGAAGCTTTCTTT.

This clone was counted a single time. The chain is built from TRBV3-1 (or the pseudogene TRBV3-2) and TRBJ1-6; no clear D gene. Per the germline V gene, CDR1 is LGHDT and CDR2 is YNNKEL (reference sequence). This CDR3 is 14 amino acids long. V lost 4 bases and J lost 2, with 6 bases in between. The CDR3 nucleotides are TGTGCCAGCAGCCCTAGGGCCTATAATTCACCCCTCCACTTT. Protein sequence: CASSPRAYNSPLHF.

The chain employs TRBV19 and TRBJ1-5; 8 bases agree with TRBD1. The length of the CDR3 is 15 residues. Looked up from germline, CDR1 is LNHDA and CDR2 is SQIVND (reference sequence). The ends lost 5 bases at V and 6 bases at J; junction bases unmatched: 9. In DNA form, the CDR3 reads TGTGCCAGTAGTTCCGGACAGGGTAGGATTCAGCCCCAGCATTTT. Residues: CASSSGQGRIQPQHF.

The rearrangement joins TRBV28 to TRBJ1-2; D is unclear. The CDR3 covers 13 residues. Trimming stripped 2 bases from V and 8 bases from J, with 12 bases between. Germline values: CDR1 MDHEN, CDR2 SYDVKM. In DNA, the CDR3 is TGTGCCAGCAGTTTACTCGATGAATGGGGCTACACCTTC. Translation gives CASSLLDEWGYTF.